Listed here are 21 T cell receptor beta chains from one sample, sequenced in a study of cytomegalovirus exposure and HLA in healthy donors. Assay: immunoSEQ multiplex PCR; the TCRdb copy retains only in-frame clones and omits some. The sample has over 150,000 clones; about 86% are singletons. The sequencing input was PBMCs. The receptors derive from a human donor in good health.

The chain employs TRBV18 and TRBJ1-2; weak D call: TRBD1 (5 bases). The CDR3 extends over 15 amino acids. Deletions cut 3 bases from V and 0 bases from J, with 11 bases between. In germline, CDR1 is KGHSH, CDR2 LQKENI. The CDR3 DNA is TGTGCCAGCTCACCCGACCGACAGACTAACTATGGCTACACCTTC. Translation gives CASSPDRQTNYGYTF.

In DNA, the CDR3 is TGTGCCAGCAGTTCCGGTGGAAACACCATATATTTT. Protein sequence: CASSSGGNTIYF. This sequence joins TRBV28 and TRBJ1-3; no clear D. CDR3 length: 12 residues. From germline, CDR1 is MDHEN and CDR2 SYDVKM. Trimming cost V 4 bases and J 3 bases, with 4 bases left between them.

This clone turned up a few times. V and J are TRBV5-6 and TRBJ2-7; no clear D gene. Germline CDR1 is SGHDT and CDR2 is YYEEEE. The CDR3 consists of 12 residues. Trimming removed 4 bases at V and 5 bases at J, with 10 bases between. CDR3 coding DNA: TGTGCCAGCAGCACCACATACAACGAGCAGTACTTC. This translates into CASSTTYNEQYF.

The J gene is TRBJ1-2, the V gene TRBV27, with 9 bases that match TRBD1. V lost 5 bases to trimming and J lost 5 bases; unmatched junction nucleotides: 12. The germline gives CDR1 MNHEY, CDR2 SMNVEV (reference sequence). This CDR3 spans 16 amino acids. The CDR3 is CASSPSPGTGIYGYTF. In DNA form, the CDR3 reads TGTGCCAGCAGTCCGTCCCCCGGGACAGGGATATATGGCTACACCTTC.

The chain joins TRBV7-9 to TRBJ2-6; a weak D match, TRBD2 (6 bases). The CDR3 contains 16 residues. Germline-derived CDR1 and CDR2 are SEHNR and FQNEAQ (reference sequence). V was pared by 3 bases and J by 1 base, with 10 bases between. This chain's CDR3 is CASSFAGRSGANVLTF. The CDR3 DNA follows: TGTGCCAGCAGCTTTGCGGGACGGTCTGGGGCCAACGTCCTGACTTTC.

As concerns this clone: Other DNA sequences in the sample encode the same CDR3. This chain links TRBV19 with TRBJ2-7, with a tentative D call TRBD1 (5 bases). CDR1 is LNHDA and CDR2 is SQIVND in the germline V gene (reference sequence). The CDR3 consists of 13 residues. Trimming pared 3 bases from V and 2 bases from J, leaving 8 bases between. The CDR3 sequence: CASSISRAYEQYF. The CDR3 region has the DNA TGTGCCAGTAGTATCTCCAGGGCCTACGAGCAGTACTTC.

The V and J genes are TRBV5-1 and TRBJ2-3, with D perhaps matching TRBD2 (7 bases). Trimming took off 2 bases at V and 2 bases at J, with 21 bases between the two ends. Germline V lookup: CDR1 SGHRS, CDR2 YFSETQ. This CDR3 contains 18 residues. The CDR3 DNA reads as TGCGCCAGCAGCTTTAGAGGGGGGGACCCATTACCCACAGATACGCAGTATTTT. Translating it yields CASSFRGGDPLPTDTQYF.

V is TRBV7-9 and J is TRBJ1-2; D not certain. The germline CDR1 and CDR2 sequences are SEHNR and FQNEAQ (reference sequence). V gave up 5 bases and J gave up 8 bases, with 24 bases separating them. The CDR3 extends over 16 amino acids. CDR3 nucleotide sequence: TGTGCCAGCAGCCGATTAAGGGATAGAGGAGCGGGCGGCTACACCTTC. Its protein is CASSRLRDRGAGGYTF.

This clone was counted between two and nine times. The J gene is TRBJ1-6, the V gene TRBV27, with 7 bases fitting TRBD1. This CDR3 is built from 13 residues. Trimming took 5 bases from V and 9 from J; bases not matched to a gene: 4. Germline values: CDR1 MNHEY, CDR2 SMNVEV (reference sequence). The CDR3 DNA sequence: TGTGCCAGCAGTCTACGGACAGGTTCACCCCTCCACTTT. As protein: CASSLRTGSPLHF.

The chain employs TRBV27 and TRBJ1-1, with D tentatively TRBD1 (5 bases). V lost 7 bases to trimming and J lost 0 bases, with 15 bases between them. Germline V gives CDR1 MNHEY, CDR2 SMNVEV (reference sequence). The CDR3 runs to 15 residues. CDR3 nucleotides: TGTGCCAGCAAACCCGGGGGGGTCATGAACACTGAAGCTTTCTTT. Protein sequence: CASKPGGVMNTEAFF.

The chain links TRBV13 to TRBJ2-7, with a tentative D call TRBD1 (6 bases). Germline lookup yields CDR1 PRHDT and CDR2 FYEKMQ (reference sequence). There are 13 residues in the CDR3. Trimming left V 1 base short and J 3 bases short, with 7 bases between. CDR3 DNA sequence: TGTGCCAGCAGCTTAGAGGGGGACTACGAGCAGTACTTC. Translating gives CASSLEGDYEQYF.

The V call is TRBV2, the J call TRBJ2-5; D ambiguous. Germline V lookup: CDR1 SNHLY, CDR2 FYNNEI. Deletions cut 3 bases from V and 5 bases from J, with 10 bases between. CDR3 size: 13 residues. The CDR3 coding sequence is TGTGCCAGCAGTGATGGGCTTACGGAGACCCAGTACTTC. Translation: CASSDGLTETQYF.

The chain uses TRBV5-4 and TRBJ1-2; TRBD1 is a possible D gene (5 bases). The germline gives CDR1 SGHNT, CDR2 YYREEE (reference sequence). The CDR3 loop spans 14 amino acids. V lost 0 bases and J lost 7, with 13 bases in between. The CDR3, as DNA: TGTGCCAGCAGCTTGGCCACAGGATCTGGTGGCTACACCTTC. Its protein is CASSLATGSGGYTF.

This sequence joins TRBV6-5 and TRBJ1-1; 7 nucleotides match TRBD1. V was pared by 0 bases and J by 3 bases, with 7 bases of the junction left unmatched. The CDR3 runs 16 residues. Germline V gene sequence: CDR1 MNHEY, CDR2 SVGAGI. This chain's CDR3 is CASSYSSGTAHTEAFF. For the CDR3, the DNA is TGTGCCAGCAGTTACTCGTCCGGGACAGCCCACACTGAAGCTTTCTTT.

The CDR3 here is CAISESTAGGPTDTQYF. CDR3 in DNA: TGTGCCATCAGTGAGTCGACTGCGGGGGGGCCTACAGATACGCAGTATTTT. V gene TRBV10-3 combines with J gene TRBJ2-3; TRBD2 matches at 9 bases. The CDR3 has 17 residues. V trimming: 0 bases; J trimming: 3 bases; junction bases outside the gene matches: 7. Per germline, CDR1 ENHRY and CDR2 SYGVKD.

The rearrangement uses TRBV4-1 and TRBJ2-1; possibly TRBD2 for D (7 bases). The CDR3 contains 20 residues. Trimming took 4 bases from V and 0 from J, leaving 25 bases between them. Germline lookup yields CDR1 MGHRA and CDR2 YSYEKL. The CDR3 region has the DNA TGCGCCAGCAGCCGGATGATGATGGGAGGGGGAACGAGCTCCTACAATGAGCAGTTCTTC. It specifies CASSRMMMGGGTSSYNEQFF.

A single count supports this clone. J is TRBJ2-7 and V is TRBV7-9; D is perhaps TRBD2 (6 bases). Trimming removed 7 bases from V and 5 bases from J, with 18 bases in between. The V gene's germline CDR1 is SEHNR and CDR2 FQNEAQ (reference sequence). There are 14 residues in the CDR3. CDR3 sequence reads: CASTPSGSIDEQYF. The CDR3 DNA reads TGTGCCAGCACCCCTTCCGGGAGTATCGACGAGCAGTACTTC.

The chain couples TRBV27 to TRBJ1-3; a weak D match, TRBD1 (6 bases). The CDR3 contains 14 residues. The ends were cut back, 5 bases at V and 3 bases at J, with 11 bases in the middle. Germline CDR1 MNHEY, CDR2 SMNVEV (reference sequence). This CDR3 reads CASSRSGVGNTIYF. CDR3 in DNA: TGTGCCAGCAGTCGATCAGGGGTTGGAAACACCATATATTTT.

V gene TRBV6-4 combines with J gene TRBJ1-6; D uncertain. From germline, CDR1 is MRHNA and CDR2 SNTAGT. Trimming removed 3 bases at V and 5 bases at J, with 8 bases between. The CDR3 extends over 14 amino acids. CDR3 sequence: CASSDTGDNSPLHF. The CDR3 DNA reads as TGTGCCAGCAGTGATACCGGAGATAATTCACCCCTCCACTTT.

This chain uses TRBV4-1 with TRBJ1-2; TRBD1 matches at 10 bases. J gave up 1 base and V 0 bases, and 8 bases lay outside the gene matches. From germline, CDR1 is MGHRA and CDR2 YSYEKL. CDR3 size: 18 residues. CDR3 amino acids: CASSQEGDRGPLNYGYTF. The CDR3 nucleotides read TGCGCCAGCAGCCAAGAAGGGGACAGGGGCCCTCTTAACTATGGCTACACCTTC.

The chain links TRBV4-1 to TRBJ2-2; 7 positions match TRBD1. Germline-derived CDR1 and CDR2 are MGHRA and YSYEKL. The J segment lost 6 bases and the V segment lost 1 base, leaving 14 bases of the junction unmatched. This CDR3 contains 18 residues. The CDR3 nucleotides read TGCGCCAGCAGCCAAGGGTTGAGGGGGCGCCGACCCGCCGGGGAGCTGTTTTTT. Encoded protein: CASSQGLRGRRPAGELFF.